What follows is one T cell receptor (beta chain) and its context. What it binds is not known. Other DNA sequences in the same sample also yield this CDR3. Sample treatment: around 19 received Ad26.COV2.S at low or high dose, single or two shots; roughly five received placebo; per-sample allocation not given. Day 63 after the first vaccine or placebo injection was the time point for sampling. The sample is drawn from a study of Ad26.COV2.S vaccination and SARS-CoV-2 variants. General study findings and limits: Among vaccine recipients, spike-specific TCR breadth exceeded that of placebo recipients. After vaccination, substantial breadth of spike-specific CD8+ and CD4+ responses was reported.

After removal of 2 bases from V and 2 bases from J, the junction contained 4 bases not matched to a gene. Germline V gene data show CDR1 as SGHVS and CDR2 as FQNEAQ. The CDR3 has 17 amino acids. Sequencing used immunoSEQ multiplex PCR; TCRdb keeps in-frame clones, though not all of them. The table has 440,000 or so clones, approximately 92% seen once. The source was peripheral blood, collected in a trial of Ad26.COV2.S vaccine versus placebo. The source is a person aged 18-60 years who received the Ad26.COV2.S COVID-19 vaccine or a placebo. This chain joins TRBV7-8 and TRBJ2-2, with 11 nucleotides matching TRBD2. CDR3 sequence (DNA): TGTGCCAGCAGCTTAAGGCTAGCGGGGGGAAACACCGGGGAGCTGTTTTTT. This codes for CASSLRLAGGNTGELFF.